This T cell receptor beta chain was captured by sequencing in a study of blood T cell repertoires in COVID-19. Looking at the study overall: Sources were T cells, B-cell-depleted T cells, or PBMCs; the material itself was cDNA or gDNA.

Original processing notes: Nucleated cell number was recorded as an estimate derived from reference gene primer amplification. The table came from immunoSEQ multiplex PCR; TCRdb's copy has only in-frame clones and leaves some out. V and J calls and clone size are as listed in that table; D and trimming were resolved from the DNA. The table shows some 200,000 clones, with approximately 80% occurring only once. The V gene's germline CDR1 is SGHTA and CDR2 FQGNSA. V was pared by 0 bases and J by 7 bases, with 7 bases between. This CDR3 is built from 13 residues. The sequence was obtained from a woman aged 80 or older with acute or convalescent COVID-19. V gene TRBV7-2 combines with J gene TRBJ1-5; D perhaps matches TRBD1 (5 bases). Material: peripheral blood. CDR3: CASSLAGRQPQHF. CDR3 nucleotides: TGTGCCAGCAGCTTAGCGGGGCGGCAGCCCCAGCATTTT. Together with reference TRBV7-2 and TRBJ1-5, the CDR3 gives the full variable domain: GAGVSQSPSNKVTEKGKDVELRCDPISGHTALYWYRQSLGQGLEFLIYFQGNSAPDKSGLPSDRFSAERTGGSVSTLTIQRTQQEDSAVYLCASSLAGRQPQHFGDGTRLSIL.